This TCR beta chain was retrieved from a study of shared clonotypes between healthy human individuals. Study-wide results and limits: Depth of sequencing was expected to influence donor clonotype sharing.

In the authors' methods: For the immunoSEQ data, sequences were junction-only without quality scores, so filtering differed. Method: immunoSEQ multiplex PCR; TCRdb's copy keeps in-frame clones and lacks some. The DNA gave D and trimming, while V, J and clone size come from that table. The sample includes 850,000 to 1,200,000 clones, roughly 75% seen only once; the top ten take roughly 1.5%. Worth noting for this clone: The antigen remains unidentified.

Specimen: memory CD4+ T cells sorted from blood. As to subset: CD45RA-negative fraction. This TCR was sampled from a man between 18 and 35 years old in good health.

The DNA of the CDR3 is TGTGCCAGCAGCTTAGCCCAACTAGCGGGAGCAAGGAATGAGCAGTTCTTC. It encodes CASSLAQLAGARNEQFF. The gene calls are TRBV7-2 and TRBJ2-1; TRBD2 matches at 11 bases. This CDR3 has 17 residues. V shed 0 bases and J 7 bases; nucleotides not matched to a gene: 8. In germline, CDR1 is SGHTA, CDR2 FQGNSA.